This is a list of T cell receptor beta chains from one sample in a study of blood T cell repertoires in COVID-19. Data came from immunoSEQ multiplex PCR; TCRdb stores just in-frame clones and leaves some out. The sample lists 90,000 to 110,000 clones; approximately 80% were seen once. Input material: peripheral blood. These TCRs come from a woman between 50 and 59 years old with acute or convalescent COVID-19. The CDR3 runs from the conserved cysteine through the conserved F or W. D genes are given only for firm matches. Clone size is not always given. Where it is, it says once, few, many or a class for expanded clones.

TRBD1,TRBV5-1,TRBJ1-2,NA,TGCGCCAGCAGCCCGGGACAGGGGGCGCAGCTGAATGGCTACACCTTC,CASSPGQGAQLNGYTF
NA,TRBV2,TRBJ1-1,NA,TGTGCCGGGCGGGCCACGGGTGAAGCTTTCTTT,CAGRATGEAFF
NA,TRBV7-2,TRBJ1-3,NA,TGTGCCAGCAGCTCGGGGGGTGGACGCCGTGGAAACACCATATATTTT,CASSSGGGRRGNTIYF
NA,TRBV4-2,TRBJ2-2,few,TGTGCCAGCAGCCCCCCCTCGGGGGTCGGCGGGGAGCTGTTTTTT,CASSPPSGVGGELFF
NA,TRBV4-1,TRBJ1-1,NA,TGCGCCAGCAGCCACACCCGGAGACTTCCGAACACTGAAGCTTTCTTT,CASSHTRRLPNTEAFF
NA,TRBV6-5,TRBJ1-1,NA,TGTGCCAGCCTCTCCCTTGGAGAGGCTTTCTTT,CASLSLGEAFF
NA,TRBV5-4,TRBJ1-4,NA,TGTGCCAGCAGCTTGGTGACAGCCCCAGGAAAACTGTTTTTT,CASSLVTAPGKLFF
TRBD1,TRBV6-2/TRBV6-3,TRBJ1-1,few,TGTGCCAGCAGTTACGGGACAGGGAACACTGAAGCTTTCTTT,CASSYGTGNTEAFF
TRBD2,TRBV4-1,TRBJ2-7,NA,TGCGCCAGCAGCCAAGAAGGGTCTAGCGGGGCCCCGGGTGAGCAGTACTTC,CASSQEGSSGAPGEQYF
TRBD1,TRBV6-1,TRBJ1-1,few,TGTGCCAGCAGTGACGGGGACAGGGGAATGAACACTGAAGCTTTCTTT,CASSDGDRGMNTEAFF